This TCR beta chain stems from a study of shared clonotypes between healthy human individuals. Study outcomes and limitations: Investigators collected only blood, and repertoires in tissues likely differ.

Trimming took 1 base from V and 9 from J; bases not matched to a gene: 5. This CDR3 contains 14 residues. Germline-derived CDR1 and CDR2 are SGDLS and YYNGEE. In the case of this clone: Its antigen is unidentified.

Every immunoSEQ plate was one replicate of a subset's evenly spread DNA. Assay: immunoSEQ multiplex PCR; the TCRdb copy retains only in-frame clones and omits some. The table records over a million clones, 95% to 97% of them present only once. Input material: naive CD4+ T cells sorted from blood. Regarding subset: CD45RA+ positively selected. This receptor was taken from a man aged 25 to 40 in good health. J is TRBJ2-1 and V is TRBV9; 9 nucleotides line up with TRBD2. In nucleotides, the CDR3 is TGTGCCAGCAGCGTACTAGCGGGACCTGGTGAGCAGTTCTTC. It is translated as CASSVLAGPGEQFF. Full variable domain (rest looked up from reference TRBV9 and TRBJ2-1): DSGVTQTPKHLITATGQRVTLRCSPRSGDLSVYWYQQSLDQGLQFLIQYYNGEERAKGNILERFSAQQFPDLHSELNLSSLELGDSALYFCASSVLAGPGEQFFGPGTRLTVL.